Listed here are 4 T cell receptor beta chains from one sample, sequenced in a study of Graves' ophthalmopathy and Graves' hyperthyroidism. As the template, RNA transcripts were used to amplify TCR beta CDR3 regions. First-round RT-PCR with HTBI primers preceded a second-round multiplex PCR. Via MiXCR, TCRdb re-called the multiplex PCR reads, giving one row per CDR3 protein. The table records about 620,000 distinct CDR3 sequences, 22% of them present only once. Specimen: peripheral blood. The receptors originated from a young woman with stable Graves' hyperthyroidism. Some clones in this sample may be carry-over from other donors' samples.

The chain has TRBV12-3 or TRBV12-4 and TRBJ1-1; no clear D gene. The CDR3 is 14 residues long. V was pared by 6 bases and J by 0 bases, with 11 bases between. The CDR3 coding sequence is TGTGCCAGCAGCAAACTCTTAGTGAACACTGAAGCTTTCTTT. Its translation: CASSKLLVNTEAFF.

This clonotype came up many times. The V gene is TRBV6-5, the J gene TRBJ2-7, with TRBD2 as a possible D gene (5 bases). CDR1 is MNHEY, CDR2 SVGAGI, per germline. Trimming stripped 2 bases from V and 0 bases from J, with 11 bases between. This CDR3 comprises 15 residues. CDR3 loop: CASSYATGSSYEQYF. The DNA for the CDR3 is TGTGCCAGCAGTTACGCTACGGGAAGCTCCTACGAGCAGTACTTC.

This clonotype was counted at least ten times. The V and J genes are TRBV12-3 or TRBV12-4 and TRBJ1-5; 7 positions agree with TRBD1. Trimming cost V 6 bases and J 3 bases; bases outside gene matches: 5. The CDR3 consists of 14 residues. In DNA form, the CDR3 reads TGTGCCAGCAGCCCGACAGGGCTCAATCAGCCCCAGCATTTT. Translating gives CASSPTGLNQPQHF.

This clonotype was recorded at least ten times. The chain couples TRBV15 to TRBJ1-2, with 10 nucleotides matching TRBD1. This CDR3 is built from 16 residues. Germline CDR1 LNHNV, CDR2 YYDKDF (reference sequence). Losses at the gene ends were 0 bases for V and 7 bases for J; bases not matched to a gene: 8. The CDR3 reads CATSRDRDRGIVGYTF. Written as DNA, the CDR3 is TGTGCCACCAGCAGAGATAGGGACAGGGGAATTGTTGGCTACACCTTC.